This TCR beta chain emerged from a study of CD8+CD57+ T cells in acquired aplastic anemia (dated 2018 in TCRdb). Notes on the research overall: A mean of about 3.2 ug of DNA, ranging from about 0.19 to 30 ug, was extracted from sorted CD4+ and CD8+ cells. CD8+CD57+ expansion was defined as frequency above the mean frequency observed in healthy subjects. Findings and caveats that apply to the study as a whole: Between patients and healthy controls, no significant difference in CD8+ Simpson's diversity was found (P=0.060). Around 27 CD8+ CDR3 sequences were shared between patients and controls but appeared highly expressed in patients and within their immunodominant clones.

For this clonotype: What this receptor recognizes is not known. No qualities accompany the bases; no much larger clone lies one base away.

Profiling of TCR beta VDJ combinations and CDR3 sequences used genomic DNA as the template. TCR repertoire sequencing was run on an Illumina HiSeq 2000. As for the original processing: Repertoire assessment relied on Simpson's diversity index, CDR3 size and DJ length profiles, and TRBV/TRBJ rearrangement plots. The immunodominant clone was defined as the most abundant DNA sequence in deep sequencing data. CDR3 amino acid sequences were screened for sharing across subjects and compared with published repertoires and the VDJdb database. TCRdb reprocessing: public reads trimmed at Q25 with fastp, clones called with MiXCR, in-frame beta chains kept. Merged by CDR3 protein, the rows form single entries marked with the most common genes and DNA. The V and J calls shown here were made by TCRdb, not taken from the authors' results. The sample table records approximately 250,000 distinct CDR3 sequences; approximately 80% of these occur just once. The top ten hold over 35% of the sample.

Patients chosen for sequencing had shown expansion of CD8+CD57+ cells by flow cytometry. Severe acquired aplastic anemia was diagnosed in all patients according to International Study of Aplastic Anemia and Agranulocytosis and Camitta criteria. At the time blood was sampled, none of the patients had received any therapy. TCR repertoires of sorted CD4+ and CD8+ blood T cells from severe aplastic anemia patients and healthy subjects were deep-sequenced in the study. Patients were enrolled under clinicaltrials.gov protocols 00001620, 01623167, 00001397, 00071045, 00081523 and 00961064 in the USA. Ficoll-Paque density gradient centrifugation was used to isolate peripheral blood mononuclear cells. Before DNA was extracted, CD4+ and CD8+ T cells were sorted using either FACS or magnetic beads. Material: sorted CD4+, CD8+, or CD8+CD57+ T cells (not recorded which) from PBMCs. The receptor was isolated from a human donor with aplastic anemia.

In nucleotide form, the sequence is TGTGCCAGCAGCTTAGCCCAGACAGAAGCGCAGGATTATGGCTACACCTTC. Its protein reads: CASSLAQTEAQDYGYTF. This chain joins TRBV7-9 to TRBJ1-2; the best D guess is TRBD1, with 5 bases matching. Per the germline V gene (reference sequence), SEHNR is the CDR1 and FQNEAQ is the CDR2. The V and J ends are trimmed by 0 bases and 5 bases, leaving 19 bases between them. The CDR3 numbers 17 residues from cysteine through phenylalanine. The entry retains the CDR3 DNA only, 51 bases that are in frame from base 1.